The sequence of this T cell receptor (beta chain) was determined in a study of identical twins (dated by TCRdb to the mid-2010s). General notes on the study: To test whether fetal clonotypes persist, the study used deep sequencing on TCR alpha and beta repertoires from monozygotic twins, unrelated adults of various ages, and cord blood. To rule out contamination, replicate twin experiments were performed at different times with different library preparation protocols.

Library construction relied on 5' RACE. The sample was run on an Illumina HiSeq 2000. Template switching added a universal primer binding site, and the final cDNA carried a unique molecular identifier that allowed TCR cDNA molecules to be counted accurately. Specific primers in the conserved constant-segment region were used to synthesize first-strand cDNA for the TCR alpha and beta chains. To control for contamination, every cDNA library carried two barcodes: a SMART-Mk sample barcode plus Illumina barcodes. TruSeq adapter sequences along with Illumina sample barcodes were introduced in two successive PCR steps. TCR alpha and beta cDNA libraries were sequenced on the Illumina HiSeq platform with custom primers. The paper's data handling went like this. MiGEC was used to process raw reads and extract unique molecular identifiers, and MiXCR was used to find CDR3 positions. For each individual, recombination models were inferred using an EM algorithm with the repgenHMM and IGoR tools. The analysis of shared clonotypes was done with the tcR package in R, with sharing normalized by the product of cloneset sizes. To study raw recombination free of thymic and clonal selection effects, out-of-frame nonproductive sequences were analyzed. The raw public data were reprocessed by TCRdb itself: fastp quality trimming at Q25, MiXCR clonotype calling, in-frame beta chains only. Rows are unified per CDR3 protein, each entry keeping the most common DNA and genes. These V and J calls are TCRdb output, not the study's own analysis. In all, the sample holds about 730,000 distinct CDR3 sequences, and 21% of those were seen once. The top ten clones comprise approximately 4.3% of the sample.

This clonotype showed up just a few times. Its target antigen remains unknown. Within one base of it there is no much larger clone, and no base qualities were kept. All donors were healthy Caucasians. The twin cohort comprised three pairs of female monozygotic twins, all aged about 18 to 29 years. Peripheral blood mononuclear cells were the source from which RNA for the TCR libraries was isolated. The study at large found these results: Out-of-frame TCR alpha sequences shared between twins showed an excess of low generation-probability sequences compared with coincidental sharing between unrelated individuals. Invariant T cells such as MAIT and iNKT could partly confound zero-insertion analyses, although diverse VJ usage argued against such confounding for most clonotypes. Abundant cord blood beta clonotypes had fewer insertions, young adult naive repertoires showed a similar but weaker trend, and memory repertoires showed no such trend. The excess sharing between twins in beta out-of-frame sequences was weaker because fewer shared sequences reduced the signal-to-noise ratio. Conclusions relied on cross-sectional statistical analysis, since the same donors could not be followed over many years. Recombination models systematically underestimated out-of-frame TCR alpha sharing in monozygotic twins but agreed with sharing between unrelated individuals.

In the germline V gene (reference sequence), CDR1 corresponds to DFQATT and CDR2 to SNEGSKA. The CDR3, cysteine through phenylalanine, is 14 amino acids long. CDR3 DNA only is kept here, 42 bases in frame from base 1. The junction shows trimming of 5 bases on V and 5 bases on J, plus 13 bases between the germline ends. The same data also contributed to another study, on T cells expressing NK-cell markers. According to the second study: TCR beta-chain repertoires were profiled in sorted CD3+CD56+NKG2C+, CD3+CD56+NKG2C- and CD3+CD56-NKG2C+ T-cell subsets from several donors. Of the eight sequenced donors, seven were found to be HCMV-seropositive and one was found to be HCMV-seronegative. To restrict sorting to alphabetaTCR-expressing T cells, an anti-gammadeltaTCR antibody was added in several experiments. In six donors, the dominant CD3+CD56+NKG2C+ clonotypes were found to rank among the top 10 CD8+ clonotypes and to make up about 1.0-7.5% of CD8+ T cells. Those dominant clonotypes were again the most abundant among CD3+CD56-NKG2C+ cells in a handful of donors, at about 28.3-65%. Whether the expanded NKG2C-expressing T cell clones were specific for HCMV antigens was left unclear. All eight donors whose samples were sequenced were randomly selected healthy volunteers, three of them men and five women. HCMV serostatus was determined by detecting HCMV-specific IgG in serum with a commercial ELISA kit. For six donors, unsorted PBMC were also used to sequence bulk peripheral blood T-cell repertoires. MIGEC handled demultiplexing of the reads and grouping by UMI, while MiTCR was used to assemble and quantify clonotypes. To exclude erroneous sequences, any TCR cDNA sequence not supported by at least two reads was discarded. Downstream repertoire analysis used the tcR package, and clonotypes were matched across fractions by CDR3 nucleotide sequence plus V segment. VDJmatch was used to annotate antigen specificity against VDJdb, with one amino acid substitution in CDR3 allowed.

The rearranged segments are TRBV20-1 and TRBJ1-6, with the D gene not clear enough to name. Sequencing was carried out using PBMCs. This clonotype was sampled from a woman under 30 in good health. CDR3 sequence: CSAPEGWDNSPLHF. The nucleotide sequence is given as TGCAGTGCTCCCGAAGGGTGGGATAATTCACCCCTCCACTTT.